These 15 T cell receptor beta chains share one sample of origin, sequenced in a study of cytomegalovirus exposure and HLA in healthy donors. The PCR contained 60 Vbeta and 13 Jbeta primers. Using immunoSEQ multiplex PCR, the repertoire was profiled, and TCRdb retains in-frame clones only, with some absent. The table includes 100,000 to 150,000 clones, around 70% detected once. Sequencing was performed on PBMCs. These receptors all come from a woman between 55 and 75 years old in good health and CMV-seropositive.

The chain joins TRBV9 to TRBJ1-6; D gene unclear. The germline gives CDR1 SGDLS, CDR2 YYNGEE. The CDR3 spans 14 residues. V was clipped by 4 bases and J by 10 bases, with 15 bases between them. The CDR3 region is CASSLGSVDSPLHF. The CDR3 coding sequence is TGTGCCAGCAGCCTGGGGAGTGTTGACTCACCCCTCCACTTT.

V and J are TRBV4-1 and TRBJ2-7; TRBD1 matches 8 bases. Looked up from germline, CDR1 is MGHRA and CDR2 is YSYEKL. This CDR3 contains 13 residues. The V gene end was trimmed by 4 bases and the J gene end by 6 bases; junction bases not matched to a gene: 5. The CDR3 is CASSRGDRLEQYF. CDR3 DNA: TGCGCCAGCAGCCGAGGGGACAGGCTCGAGCAGTACTTC.

Written as DNA, the CDR3 is TGTGCCAGCAGCTTATGGGGGGGCCGCACAGATACGCAGTATTTT. Translating it yields CASSLWGGRTDTQYF. The chain links TRBV11-2 to TRBJ2-3, with D maybe TRBD2 (7 bases). The CDR3 length is 15 residues. Germline CDR1 is SGHAT and CDR2 is FQNNGV. Trimming pared 2 bases from V and 1 base from J, leaving 10 bases between. Looking up the rest from reference TRBV11-2 and TRBJ2-3 gives the full variable domain: EAGVAQSPRYKIIEKRQSVAFWCNPISGHATLYWYQQILGQGPKLLIQFQNNGVVDDSQLPKDRFSAERLKGVDSTLKIQPAKLEDSAVYLCASSLWGGRTDTQYFGPGTRLTVL.

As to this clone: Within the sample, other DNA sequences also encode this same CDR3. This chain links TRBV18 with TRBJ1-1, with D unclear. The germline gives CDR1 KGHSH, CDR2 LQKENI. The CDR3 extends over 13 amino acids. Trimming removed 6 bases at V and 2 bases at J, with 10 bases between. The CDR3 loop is CASSPGSNTEAFF. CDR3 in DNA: TGTGCCAGCTCGCCAGGTAGTAACACTGAAGCTTTCTTT.

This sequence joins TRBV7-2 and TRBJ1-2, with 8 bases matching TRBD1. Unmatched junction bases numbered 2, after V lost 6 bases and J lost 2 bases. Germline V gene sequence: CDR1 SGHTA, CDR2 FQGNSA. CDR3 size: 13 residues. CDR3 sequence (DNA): TGTGCCAGCAGTCGACAGGGGAACTATGGCTACACCTTC. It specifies CASSRQGNYGYTF.

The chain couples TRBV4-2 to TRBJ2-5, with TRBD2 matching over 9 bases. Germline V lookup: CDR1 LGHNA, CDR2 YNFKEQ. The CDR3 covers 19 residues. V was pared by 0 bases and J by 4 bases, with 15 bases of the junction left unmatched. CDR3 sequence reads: CASSQEVPAGLAGRETQYF. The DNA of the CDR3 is TGTGCCAGCAGCCAAGAAGTCCCTGCGGGGCTAGCGGGGCGAGAGACCCAGTACTTC.

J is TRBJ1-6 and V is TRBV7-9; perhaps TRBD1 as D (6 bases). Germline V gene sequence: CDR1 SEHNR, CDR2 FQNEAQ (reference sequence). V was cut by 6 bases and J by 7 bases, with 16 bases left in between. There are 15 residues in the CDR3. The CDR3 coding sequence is TGTGCCAGCAGTCAAAATGGGCAGGGGAATTCACCCCTCCACTTT. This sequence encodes CASSQNGQGNSPLHF.

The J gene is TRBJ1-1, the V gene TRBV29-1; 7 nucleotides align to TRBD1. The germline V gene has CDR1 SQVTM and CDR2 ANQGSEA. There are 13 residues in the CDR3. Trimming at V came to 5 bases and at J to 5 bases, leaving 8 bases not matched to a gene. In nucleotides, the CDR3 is TGCAGCGTTCCCTCCCTGACAGGGACTGAAGCTTTCTTT. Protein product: CSVPSLTGTEAFF.

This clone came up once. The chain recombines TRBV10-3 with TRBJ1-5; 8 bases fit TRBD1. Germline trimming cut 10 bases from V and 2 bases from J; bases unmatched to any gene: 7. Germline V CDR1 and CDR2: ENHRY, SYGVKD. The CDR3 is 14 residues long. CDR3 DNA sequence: TGTGCCACCCGACAGGGACAGGGCAATCAGCCCCAGCATTTT. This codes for CATRQGQGNQPQHF.

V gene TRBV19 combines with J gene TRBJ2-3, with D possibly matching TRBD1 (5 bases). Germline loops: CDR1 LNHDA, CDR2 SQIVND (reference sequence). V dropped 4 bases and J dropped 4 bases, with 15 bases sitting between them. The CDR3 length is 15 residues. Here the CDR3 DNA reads TGTGCCAGTAGTACCCGCAGGGATCGGGCAGATACGCAGTATTTT. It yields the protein CASSTRRDRADTQYF.

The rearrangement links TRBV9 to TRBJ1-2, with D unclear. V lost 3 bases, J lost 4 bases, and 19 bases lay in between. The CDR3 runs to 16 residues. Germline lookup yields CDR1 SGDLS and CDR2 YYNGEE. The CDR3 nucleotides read TGTGCCAGCAGCGAGGACCACGGGAGGAAAAGCTATGGCTACACCTTC. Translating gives CASSEDHGRKSYGYTF.

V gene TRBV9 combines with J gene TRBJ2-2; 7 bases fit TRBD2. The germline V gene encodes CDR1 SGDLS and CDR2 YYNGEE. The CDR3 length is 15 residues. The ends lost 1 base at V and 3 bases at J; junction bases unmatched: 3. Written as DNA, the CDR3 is TGTGCCAGCAGCGTATCTACTAGCGACACCGGGGAGCTGTTTTTT. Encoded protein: CASSVSTSDTGELFF.

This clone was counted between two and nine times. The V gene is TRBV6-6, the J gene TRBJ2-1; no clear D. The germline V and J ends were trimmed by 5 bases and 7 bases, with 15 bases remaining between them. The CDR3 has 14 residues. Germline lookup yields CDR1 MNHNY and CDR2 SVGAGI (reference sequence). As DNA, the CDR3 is TGTGCCAGCAGTATGGGCTGGTCCCTGAATGAGCAGTTCTTC. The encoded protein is CASSMGWSLNEQFF.

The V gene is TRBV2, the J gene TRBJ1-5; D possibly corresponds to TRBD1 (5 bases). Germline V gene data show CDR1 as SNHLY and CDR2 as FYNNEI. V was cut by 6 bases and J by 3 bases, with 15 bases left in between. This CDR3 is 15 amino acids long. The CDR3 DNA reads TGTGCCAGCAGGGCGGATCCGGGGGACAATCAGCCCCAGCATTTT. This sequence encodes CASRADPGDNQPQHF.

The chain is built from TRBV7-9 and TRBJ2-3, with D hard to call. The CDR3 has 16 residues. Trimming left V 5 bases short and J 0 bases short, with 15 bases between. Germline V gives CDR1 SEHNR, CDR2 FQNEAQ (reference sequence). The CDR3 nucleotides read TGTGCCAGCAGCCCACATCTGGGCTCGAGCACAGATACGCAGTATTTT. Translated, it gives CASSPHLGSSTDTQYF.